The clone carrying this TCR beta chain was found many times. TCRdb reprocessed the 5' RACE reads via MiXCR and lists one record per CDR3 protein. Of fewer than 450,000 distinct CDR3 sequences in the sample, around 4.1% were seen once. This specimen comes from a study of T cells after yellow fever vaccination. Germline loops: CDR1 LGHNA, CDR2 YSLEER. V lost 3 bases and J 4 bases, leaving 19 bases between the germline ends. The CDR3 totals 17 residues. Sequences were derived from PBMCs, sampled 5 days after the yellow fever booster vaccination. This TCR was recovered from a man between 18 and 35 years old who received the YFV17D yellow fever vaccine. The chain links TRBV4-3 to TRBJ2-1, with TRBD1 as a possible D gene (6 bases). For the CDR3, the DNA is TGCGCCAGCAGCCAGCCCTGGGCCAGGGGACAATACAATGAGCAGTTCTTC. Translated, it gives CASSQPWARGQYNEQFF.